One T cell receptor (beta chain) is described in this entry. This record belongs to a study of T cell changes during pregnancy in multiple sclerosis. The repertoire was sequenced with immunoSEQ multiplex PCR; TCRdb's copy has only in-frame clones and lacks some. The sample includes approximately 130,000 clones, roughly 95% of them seen just once. Germline V CDR1 and CDR2: MDHEN, SYDVKM. V was clipped by 8 bases and J by 4 bases; unmatched bases: 8. This CDR3 contains 16 residues. This chain uses TRBV28 with TRBJ2-3; 14 bases are a match to TRBD2. The sequence derives from a female donor with multiple sclerosis, enrolled in a pregnancy study. The starting material was peripheral blood, obtained after pregnancy. CDR3 residues: CASGPGTSGSADTQYF. CDR3 in DNA: TGTGCCAGCGGACCCGGGACTAGCGGGAGTGCAGATACGCAGTATTTT.